One sample yielded the 26 T cell receptor beta chains listed below, sequenced in a study of control samples from healthy donors and cancer patients. TCRdb keeps only in-frame clones here, not all; method: immunoSEQ multiplex PCR. Of tens of thousands of clones in the sample, about 92% were seen once. Material: PBMCs. The receptors here all came from a man between 25 and 39 years old with colorectal cancer.

The chain employs TRBV30 and TRBJ1-2; no firm D call. The germline V gene has CDR1 GTSNPN and CDR2 SVGIG (reference sequence). Trimming took off 0 bases at V and 8 bases at J, with 7 bases between the two ends. This CDR3 spans 11 amino acids. The DNA for the CDR3 is TGTGCCTGGAGTGTTGGGGAGGGCTACACCTTC. Amino acid sequence: CAWSVGEGYTF.

This clone was counted a few times. This chain links TRBV7-8 with TRBJ2-1; no firm D call. From germline, CDR1 is SGHVS and CDR2 FQNEAQ. Deletions cut 1 base from V and 5 bases from J, with 9 bases between. The CDR3 is made up of 14 amino acids. The CDR3 bases are TGTGCCAGCAGCTTAGAACGCAGAAACAATGAGCAGTTCTTC. The encoded protein is CASSLERRNNEQFF.

The chain combines TRBV14 with TRBJ1-1; D is possibly TRBD1 (5 bases). Deletions cut 3 bases from V and 4 bases from J, with 27 bases between. The CDR3 is made up of 19 amino acids. Germline V CDR1 and CDR2: SGHDN, FVKESK. CDR3 sequence (DNA): TGTGCCAGCAGCCAGACAATTAAAGGGAGGGGCACGGGAGGCACTGAAGCTTTCTTT. Translated, it gives CASSQTIKGRGTGGTEAFF.

The gene calls are TRBV7-9 and TRBJ1-2; maybe TRBD1 (6 bases). Per germline, CDR1 SEHNR and CDR2 FQNEAQ (reference sequence). V was cut by 1 base and J by 0 bases, with 6 bases left in between. The length of the CDR3 is 14 residues. The CDR3 spells CASSLGTANYGYTF. In DNA form, the CDR3 reads TGTGCCAGCAGCTTAGGGACAGCTAACTATGGCTACACCTTC.

The chain links TRBV25-1 to TRBJ1-1; D is uncertain. The CDR3 spans 14 residues. The V gene lost 2 bases and the J gene lost 2 bases, with 9 bases spanning the gap. Germline V gene data show CDR1 as MGHDK and CDR2 as SYGVNS. The CDR3, as DNA: TGTGCCAGCAGTGAAGGGTCCCTCAACACTGAAGCTTTCTTT. Translation: CASSEGSLNTEAFF.

The CDR3 protein is CSAQGNYEQYF. For the CDR3, the DNA is TGCAGTGCCCAGGGGAATTACGAGCAGTACTTC. The chain joins TRBV20-1 to TRBJ2-7; D is possibly TRBD1 (6 bases). CDR1 is DFQATT, CDR2 SNEGSKA, per germline (reference sequence). Trimming removed 6 bases at V and 4 bases at J, with 10 bases between. This CDR3 comprises 11 residues.

A single count supports this clone. V usage is TRBV18 and J usage is TRBJ1-5; D might be TRBD1 (5 bases). Trimming stripped 1 base from V and 2 bases from J, with 9 bases between. There are 15 residues in the CDR3. Germline V gene lookup returns CDR1 KGHSH and CDR2 LQKENI. The chain's CDR3 is CASSPQGFGNQPQHF. The CDR3 nucleotides read TGTGCCAGCTCACCACAGGGGTTTGGCAATCAGCCCCAGCATTTT.

V gene TRBV27 combines with J gene TRBJ2-2; a weak D match, TRBD2 (6 bases). The CDR3 totals 15 residues. The germline V and J ends were trimmed by 6 bases and 5 bases, with 16 bases remaining between them. The germline CDR1 and CDR2 sequences are MNHEY and SMNVEV (reference sequence). CDR3 region: CASSSGTGGTGELFF. DNA for the CDR3: TGTGCCAGCAGCTCCGGGACTGGTGGAACCGGGGAGCTGTTTTTT.

J is TRBJ1-2 and V is TRBV24-1; 7 bases fit TRBD1. J gave up 1 base and V 3 bases, and 10 bases lay outside the gene matches. CDR1 and CDR2 (germline): KGHDR, SFDVKD. The CDR3 runs 17 residues. CDR3 nucleotides: TGTGCCACCAGTGATATGATAAGGGGGCTCCATAACTATGGCTACACCTTC. Protein: CATSDMIRGLHNYGYTF.

The rearrangement uses TRBV24-1 and TRBJ2-6, with D possibly being TRBD2 (5 bases). The V and J ends lost 5 bases and 2 bases respectively, with 21 bases between them. The CDR3 runs 19 residues. CDR1 and CDR2 (germline): KGHDR, SFDVKD. The CDR3 here is CATSVGHHGGVPGANVLTF. DNA for the CDR3: TGTGCCACCAGTGTAGGTCATCACGGAGGAGTTCCTGGGGCCAACGTCCTGACTTTC.

The chain links TRBV4-2 to TRBJ2-1, with 11 bases matching TRBD2. CDR1 is LGHNA, CDR2 YNFKEQ, per germline. The ends lost 0 bases at V and 10 bases at J; junction bases unmatched: 8. The CDR3 is 16 amino acids. CDR3 protein: CASSQEGTSGRDEQFF. As DNA, the CDR3 is TGTGCCAGCAGCCAAGAGGGGACTAGCGGAAGGGACGAGCAGTTCTTC.

As regards this clone: This sample includes further DNA sequences coding for the same CDR3. The chain couples TRBV12-3 or TRBV12-4 to TRBJ1-3; D gene unclear. This CDR3 contains 11 residues. V lost 6 bases and J lost 5, with 5 bases in between. CDR3 loop: CASSRRNTIYF. The CDR3 DNA reads TGTGCCAGCAGCCGAAGAAACACCATATATTTT.

This clone was counted once. For the CDR3, the DNA is TGTGCCAGCAGTTCACCTCGACAGGGACAAGAGACCCAGTACTTC. Translation gives CASSSPRQGQETQYF. V gene TRBV6-2 or TRBV6-3 combines with J gene TRBJ2-5, with 7 bases matching TRBD1. The junction had 7 bases not matched to a gene; V was cut back by 4 bases and J by 2 bases. The CDR3 spans 15 residues. Germline values: CDR1 MNHEY, CDR2 SVGEGT.

The genes are TRBV2 and TRBJ2-3, with D perhaps TRBD2 (6 bases). This CDR3 is built from 15 residues. Germline CDR1 reads SNHLY; CDR2 reads FYNNEI. The V and J ends lost 3 bases and 2 bases respectively, with 12 bases between them. CDR3 loop: CASSEQLADTDTQYF. The CDR3 DNA reads TGTGCCAGCAGTGAGCAACTAGCTGACACAGATACGCAGTATTTT.

The chain couples TRBV6-1 to TRBJ1-1; no reliable D call. V dropped 7 bases and J dropped 2 bases, with 14 bases sitting between them. Germline assignment: CDR1 MNHNS and CDR2 SASEGT. The CDR3 runs to 14 residues. CDR3: CASTPEEGNTEAFF. CDR3 nucleotides: TGTGCCAGCACCCCAGAAGAGGGAAACACTGAAGCTTTCTTT.

The chain is built from TRBV7-8 and TRBJ1-1; weak D call: TRBD1 (6 bases). Deletions cut 5 bases from V and 2 bases from J, with 9 bases between. The CDR3 is made up of 13 amino acids. CDR1 and CDR2 (germline): SGHVS, FQNEAQ. The CDR3 nucleotides are TGTGCCAGCAGCCTACAGGGAAACACTGAAGCTTTCTTT. Its translation: CASSLQGNTEAFF.

The chain is built from TRBV6-5 and TRBJ2-7; maybe TRBD1 (6 bases). V lost 7 bases to trimming and J lost 1 base, with 17 bases between them. This CDR3 contains 15 residues. Germline assignment: CDR1 MNHEY and CDR2 SVGAGI. CDR3 protein: CASIPDRLGSYEQYV. CDR3 bases: TGTGCCAGCATTCCAGACAGGCTGGGGTCCTACGAGCAGTACGTC.

The chain uses TRBV30 and TRBJ1-3; D ambiguous. Germline CDR1 is GTSNPN and CDR2 is SVGIG (reference sequence). The length of the CDR3 is 13 residues. The germline V and J ends were trimmed by 0 bases and 0 bases, with 3 bases remaining between them. The DNA for the CDR3 is TGTGCCTGGAGTGTTTACTCTGGAAACACCATATATTTT. This codes for CAWSVYSGNTIYF.

CDR3 loop: CSVGLAGGAQETQYF. Written as DNA, the CDR3 is TGCAGCGTTGGACTAGCGGGAGGGGCACAAGAGACCCAGTACTTC. This chain uses TRBV29-1 with TRBJ2-5; 14 nucleotides match TRBD2. The CDR3 length is 15 residues. V shed 4 bases and J 2 bases; nucleotides not matched to a gene: 3. The germline CDR1 and CDR2 sequences are SQVTM and ANQGSEA. Full variable domain (missing parts from reference TRBV29-1 and TRBJ2-5): SAVISQKPSRDICQRGTSLTIQCQVDSQVTMMFWYRQQPGQSLTLIATANQGSEATYESGFVIDKFPISRPNLTFSTLTVSNMSPEDSSIYLCSVGLAGGAQETQYFGPGTRLLVL.

The chain couples TRBV7-9 to TRBJ2-3; either TRBD1 or TRBD2 may supply D (6 bases each). The V end was cut by 6 bases, the J end by 5 bases, with 18 bases between. The CDR3 has 15 residues. Germline loops: CDR1 SEHNR, CDR2 FQNEAQ (reference sequence). CDR3 bases: TGTGCCAGCAGGGGGGGCCCCAGGGAGGTAGATACGCAGTATTTT. This gives the protein CASRGGPREVDTQYF.

This clone appeared a few times. J is TRBJ1-2 and V is TRBV7-9, with unresolved D. This CDR3 comprises 11 residues. Germline CDR1 reads SEHNR; CDR2 reads FQNEAQ (reference sequence). Trimming removed 4 bases at V and 14 bases at J, with 14 bases between. Written as DNA, the CDR3 is TGTGCCAGCAGCTCCCCAGAGTGGGTTACCTTC. Amino acids: CASSSPEWVTF.

The chain recombines TRBV7-2 with TRBJ1-1; TRBD1 aligns across 8 bases. Germline CDR1 reads SGHTA; CDR2 reads FQGNSA. The V and J ends lost 4 bases and 6 bases, in that order; junction bases with no gene match: 7. The CDR3 runs 14 residues. CDR3 region: CASSSGQGKSEAFF. As DNA, the CDR3 is TGTGCCAGCAGCTCCGGACAGGGAAAATCTGAAGCTTTCTTT.

The chain combines TRBV6-1 with TRBJ2-7; weak D call: TRBD1 (5 bases). CDR3 length: 15 amino acids. Germline loops: CDR1 MNHNS, CDR2 SASEGT. Trimming cost V 3 bases and J 2 bases, with 14 bases left between them. CDR3 sequence (DNA): TGTGCCAGCAGTGATCCCAGGGTTCGGGCCTACGAGCAGTACTTC. This encodes CASSDPRVRAYEQYF.

The chain is built from TRBV15 and TRBJ1-5; D may be TRBD1 (5 bases). V lost 7 bases to trimming and J lost 3 bases, with 10 bases between them. Germline values: CDR1 LNHNV, CDR2 YYDKDF (reference sequence). The CDR3 sequence is 13 residues long. The CDR3 is CATKGTDNQPQHF. Here the CDR3 DNA reads TGTGCCACCAAAGGGACGGACAATCAGCCCCAGCATTTT.

This sequence joins TRBV7-2 and TRBJ2-3, with D uncertain. The CDR3 is made up of 13 amino acids. Trimming removed 1 base from V and 1 base from J, with 3 bases in between. Germline V gene data show CDR1 as SGHTA and CDR2 as FQGNSA. The CDR3, as DNA: TGTGCCAGCAGCTTAGTGGGCACAGATACGCAGTATTTT. It encodes CASSLVGTDTQYF. Filled out from reference TRBV7-2 and TRBJ2-3, the complete variable domain reads GAGVSQSPSNKVTEKGKDVELRCDPISGHTALYWYRQSLGQGLEFLIYFQGNSAPDKSGLPSDRFSAERTGGSVSTLTIQRTQQEDSAVYLCASSLVGTDTQYFGPGTRLTVL.

The chain recombines TRBV19 with TRBJ1-3, with TRBD1 identical over 9 bases. Germline V gives CDR1 LNHDA, CDR2 SQIVND (reference sequence). The CDR3 is 16 residues long. V trimming: 6 bases; J trimming: 1 base; junction bases outside the gene matches: 7. CDR3 residues: CASSRNRGRSGNTIYF. The CDR3, as DNA: TGTGCCAGTAGCCGAAACAGGGGGCGATCTGGAAACACCATATATTTT.